The 24 T cell receptor beta chains below all came from one sample that was sequenced in a study of cytomegalovirus exposure and HLA in healthy donors. 60 Vbeta and 13 Jbeta primers were used in PCR. This table comes from immunoSEQ multiplex PCR, and its TCRdb copy is limited to in-frame clones, with some not included. The table records nearly 110,000 clones, about 84% of them present only once. Sequenced sample: PBMCs. These receptors all come from a man younger than 40 in good health and CMV-seronegative.

This clone has a handful of counts. The rearrangement links TRBV28 to TRBJ2-7, with D possibly TRBD2 on 6 matching bases. The CDR3 is 12 amino acids. V was cut by 3 bases and J by 3 bases, with 6 bases left in between. Germline V gene sequence: CDR1 MDHEN, CDR2 SYDVKM. In nucleotides, the CDR3 is TGTGCCAGCAGTTTGACTAGCTACGAGCAGTACTTC. Its translation: CASSLTSYEQYF.

This chain connects TRBV5-1 to TRBJ2-1; 8 nucleotides line up with TRBD2. The CDR3 totals 13 residues. Germline trimming cut 7 bases from V and 8 bases from J; bases unmatched to any gene: 8. Germline assignment: CDR1 SGHRS and CDR2 YFSETQ. CDR3 protein: CASRGLVHDEQFF. DNA of the CDR3: TGCGCCAGCCGGGGACTAGTACACGATGAGCAGTTCTTC.

The chain combines TRBV6-5 with TRBJ1-4, with 12 bases fitting TRBD1. The CDR3 extends over 15 amino acids. The V gene end was trimmed by 5 bases and the J gene end by 8 bases; junction bases not matched to a gene: 6. Looked up from germline, CDR1 is MNHEY and CDR2 is SVGAGI. The CDR3 DNA is TGTGCCAGCAGTCCCTGGGACAGGGGGCGGGAAAAACTGTTTTTT. Protein product: CASSPWDRGREKLFF.

The chain couples TRBV19 to TRBJ1-1; maybe TRBD1 (6 bases). The CDR3 extends over 12 amino acids. V lost 4 bases and J lost 8, with 11 bases in between. Germline CDR1 and CDR2: LNHDA and SQIVND (reference sequence). CDR3: CASSTGTLEAFF. CDR3 coding DNA: TGTGCCAGTAGTACAGGGACATTGGAAGCTTTCTTT.

The chain is built from TRBV6-5 and TRBJ2-7, with TRBD2 matching over 8 bases. V trimming: 0 bases; J trimming: 2 bases; junction bases outside the gene matches: 3. The CDR3 is 15 amino acids. The germline CDR1 and CDR2 sequences are MNHEY and SVGAGI. The CDR3 is CASSYSGGGTYEQYF. CDR3 DNA: TGTGCCAGCAGTTACTCCGGCGGGGGGACCTACGAGCAGTACTTC.

This chain links TRBV29-1 with TRBJ1-2; 7 nucleotides align to TRBD1. The CDR3 runs to 13 residues. Per the germline V gene, CDR1 is SQVTM and CDR2 is ANQGSEA. V was clipped by 3 bases and J by 6 bases; unmatched bases: 7. CDR3 sequence reads: CSVDGTDFNGYTF. The CDR3 DNA follows: TGCAGCGTTGATGGGACAGACTTCAATGGCTACACCTTC.

V and J are TRBV13 and TRBJ2-7, with D unclear. The CDR3 consists of 12 residues. V lost 3 bases and J 0 bases, leaving 3 bases between the germline ends. The germline V gene has CDR1 PRHDT and CDR2 FYEKMQ (reference sequence). The CDR3 here is CASSLSSYEQYF. The CDR3 nucleotides read TGTGCCAGCAGCTTGAGCTCCTACGAGCAGTACTTC.

This clone has just a few counts. This sample includes further DNA sequences coding for the same CDR3. This chain uses TRBV30 with TRBJ2-7, with D perhaps matching TRBD1 (6 bases). The V gene lost 0 bases and the J gene lost 2 bases, with 8 bases spanning the gap. CDR3 length equals 13 residues. CDR1 and CDR2 from the germline V gene are GTSNPN and SVGIG (reference sequence). The CDR3 DNA is TGTGCCTGGAGTGTGCAGGGGCCCTACGAGCAGTACTTC. Translation: CAWSVQGPYEQYF.

The J gene is TRBJ2-7, the V gene TRBV6-5; TRBD1 matches 8 bases. CDR1 and CDR2 (germline): MNHEY, SVGAGI. There are 14 residues in the CDR3. J gave up 1 base and V 5 bases, and 4 bases lay outside the gene matches. CDR3 amino acids: CASSGDRGSYEQYF. DNA for the CDR3: TGTGCCAGCAGTGGCGACAGGGGATCCTACGAGCAGTACTTC.

This rearrangement joins TRBV11-3 to TRBJ2-3, with 10 bases matching TRBD2. Germline lookup yields CDR1 SGHNT and CDR2 YENEEA. J was trimmed by 0 bases and V by 5 bases; bases with no gene match: 2. There are 15 residues in the CDR3. The CDR3 region has the DNA TGTGCCAGCAGCCCTAGCGGGGGTAGCACAGATACGCAGTATTTT. The encoded protein is CASSPSGGSTDTQYF.

The CDR3 DNA is TGTGCCAGCAGACGCGCGGACAGGGTGGGCACCGGGGAGCTGTTTTTT. It encodes CASRRADRVGTGELFF. V and J are TRBV28 and TRBJ2-2; 8 nucleotides match TRBD1. Per the germline V gene, CDR1 is MDHEN and CDR2 is SYDVKM. The CDR3 contains 16 residues. With 6 bases clipped from V and 4 bases from J, the junction kept 10 bases outside the gene matches. Supplemented by reference TRBV28 and TRBJ2-2, the full variable domain reads DVKVTQSSRYLVKRTGEKVFLECVQDMDHENMFWYRQDPGLGLRLIYFSYDVKMKEKGDIPEGYSVSREKKERFSLILESASTNQTSMYLCASRRADRVGTGELFFGEGSRLTVL.

The chain joins TRBV5-1 to TRBJ2-1; D is possibly TRBD2 (6 bases). CDR1 is SGHRS and CDR2 is YFSETQ in the germline V gene. This CDR3 has 16 residues. Trimming took 4 bases from V and 6 from J, leaving 20 bases between them. The CDR3 coding sequence is TGCGCCAGCAGCCCCTTAACTAGCCTTTCGAGCAATGAGCAGTTCTTC. Amino acids: CASSPLTSLSSNEQFF.

This clone came up once. The chain employs TRBV14 and TRBJ2-1; 8 bases agree with TRBD2. The J segment lost 6 bases and the V segment lost 4 bases, leaving 8 bases of the junction unmatched. Germline-derived CDR1 and CDR2 are SGHDN and FVKESK. This CDR3 spans 15 amino acids. The CDR3 bases are TGTGCCAGCAGCCTTCAAGCGGGAGCGGGCAATGAGCAGTTCTTC. Its translation is CASSLQAGAGNEQFF.

J is TRBJ2-3 and V is TRBV4-2, with 9 bases matching TRBD2. The CDR3 is made up of 17 amino acids. V lost 0 bases to trimming and J lost 5 bases; unmatched junction nucleotides: 9. The germline V gene encodes CDR1 LGHNA and CDR2 YNFKEQ. The CDR3 spells CASSQDLRGLAEDTQYF. CDR3 DNA sequence: TGTGCCAGCAGCCAAGATCTCCGGGGACTAGCTGAAGATACGCAGTATTTT.

This clone occurred once. The chain employs TRBV19 and TRBJ2-7; TRBD2 is a possible D gene (5 bases). There are 12 residues in the CDR3. V lost 4 bases, J lost 6 bases, and 10 bases lay in between. Germline-derived CDR1 and CDR2 are LNHDA and SQIVND (reference sequence). The DNA for the CDR3 is TGTGCCAGTAGTAGGAGGCCAGGCGAGCAGTACTTC. Protein product: CASSRRPGEQYF.

The rearrangement joins TRBV27 to TRBJ2-7, with TRBD1 matching over 9 bases. Germline V gene data show CDR1 as MNHEY and CDR2 as SMNVEV (reference sequence). J gave up 3 bases and V 4 bases, and 4 bases lay outside the gene matches. This CDR3 has 14 amino acids. The CDR3 region has the DNA TGTGCCAGCAGTTATAGGGACAGGGTCTACGAGCAGTACTTC. Translated, it gives CASSYRDRVYEQYF.

J is TRBJ2-3 and V is TRBV18; 7 nucleotides agree with TRBD2. Losses at the gene ends were 3 bases for V and 4 bases for J; bases not matched to a gene: 7. The CDR3 totals 15 residues. The germline V gene has CDR1 KGHSH and CDR2 LQKENI. In DNA form, the CDR3 reads TGTGCCAGCTCACCGACTAGCACTCTCCCAGATACGCAGTATTTT. It yields the protein CASSPTSTLPDTQYF.

J is TRBJ2-1 and V is TRBV2; the D gene is possibly TRBD2 (6 bases). Germline V gene lookup returns CDR1 SNHLY and CDR2 FYNNEI. The CDR3 consists of 14 residues. The V end lost 4 bases, the J end lost 3 bases, and 10 bases lay between the germline ends. CDR3 in DNA: TGTGCCAGCAGTGCCAGGACTATCTACAATGAGCAGTTCTTC. Residues: CASSARTIYNEQFF.

This chain joins TRBV30 and TRBJ2-3; TRBD2 might be the D (7 bases). Trimming took off 1 base at V and 2 bases at J, with 19 bases between the two ends. Germline CDR1 reads GTSNPN; CDR2 reads SVGIG (reference sequence). The CDR3 runs to 17 residues. The chain's CDR3 is CAWSGPGGPGSTDTQYF. CDR3 coding DNA: TGTGCCTGGAGTGGGCCGGGGGGCCCGGGATCCACAGATACGCAGTATTTT. Using reference TRBV30 and TRBJ2-3 for the parts outside the CDR3, the full variable domain is SQTIHQWPATLVQPVGSPLSLECTVEGTSNPNLYWYRQAAGRGLQLLFYSVGIGQISSEVPQNLSASRPQDRQFILSSKKLLLSDSGFYLCAWSGPGGPGSTDTQYFGPGTRLTVL.

The rearrangement links TRBV30 to TRBJ2-3, with D possibly being TRBD1 (6 bases). In germline, CDR1 is GTSNPN, CDR2 SVGIG (reference sequence). This CDR3 has 13 residues. Deletions cut 7 bases from V and 2 bases from J, with 13 bases between. The CDR3: CASQGNNTDTQYF. For the CDR3, the DNA is TGTGCCTCACAGGGTAACAACACAGATACGCAGTATTTT.

This chain links TRBV18 with TRBJ1-1; a possible D gene is TRBD1 (5 bases). V lost 3 bases to trimming and J lost 10 bases, with 15 bases between them. Germline loops: CDR1 KGHSH, CDR2 LQKENI. This CDR3 has 13 amino acids. The CDR3, as DNA: TGTGCCAGCTCACCGGGACTGTACTTCGGAGCTTTCTTT. As protein: CASSPGLYFGAFF.

This clone was seen a single time. CDR3 DNA sequence: TGTGCCAGCAGCCGACAGGGGAGAGAGACCCAGTACTTC. Encoded protein: CASSRQGRETQYF. The rearrangement joins TRBV6-5 to TRBJ2-5; TRBD1 agrees at 8 bases. CDR3 size: 13 residues. With V trimmed by 6 bases and J by 4 bases, 4 bases remained unmatched. Germline-derived CDR1 and CDR2 are MNHEY and SVGAGI.

The chain uses TRBV19 and TRBJ2-5; 8 bases line up with TRBD2. The CDR3 runs to 14 residues. CDR1 is LNHDA and CDR2 is SQIVND in the germline V gene (reference sequence). J lost 5 bases, V lost 6 bases, and 8 bases had no gene match. The CDR3 DNA follows: TGTGCCAGTAGCAGCCGGGAGGGGCGCGAGACCCAGTACTTC. It codes for CASSSREGRETQYF.

V and J are TRBV9 and TRBJ1-4; D is perhaps TRBD1 (6 bases). The CDR3 extends over 14 amino acids. Trimming shortened V by 7 bases and J by 6 bases, and 16 bases separated the two germline ends. Germline V gene lookup returns CDR1 SGDLS and CDR2 YYNGEE. CDR3 loop: CASSEQGSDEKLFF. The CDR3 bases are TGTGCCAGCTCGGAACAGGGAAGTGATGAAAAACTGTTTTTT.